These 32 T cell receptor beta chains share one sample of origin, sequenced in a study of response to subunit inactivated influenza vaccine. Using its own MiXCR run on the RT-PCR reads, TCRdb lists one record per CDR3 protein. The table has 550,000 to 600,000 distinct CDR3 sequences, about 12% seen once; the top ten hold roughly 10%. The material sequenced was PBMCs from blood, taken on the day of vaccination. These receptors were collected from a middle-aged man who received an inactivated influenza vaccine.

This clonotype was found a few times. The CDR3 DNA sequence: TGTGCCAGCAGTTACGATACGACGCCTGCCCTTTATCGCCGTCGTAGCACTGAAGCTTTCTTT. It codes for CASSYDTTPALYRRRSTEAFF. This sequence joins TRBV6-2 or TRBV6-3 and TRBJ1-1; D is unclear. Germline loops: CDR1 MNHEY, CDR2 SVGEGT. V dropped 2 bases and J dropped 4 bases, with 32 bases sitting between them. The CDR3 runs 21 residues.

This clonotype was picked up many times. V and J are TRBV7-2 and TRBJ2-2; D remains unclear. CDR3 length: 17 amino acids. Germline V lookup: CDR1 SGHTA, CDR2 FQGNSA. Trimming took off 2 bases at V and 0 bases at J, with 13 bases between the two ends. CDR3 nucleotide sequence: TGTGCCAGCAGCTTAAGTGATTTTTCAGCGAACACCGGGGAGCTGTTTTTT. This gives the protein CASSLSDFSANTGELFF.

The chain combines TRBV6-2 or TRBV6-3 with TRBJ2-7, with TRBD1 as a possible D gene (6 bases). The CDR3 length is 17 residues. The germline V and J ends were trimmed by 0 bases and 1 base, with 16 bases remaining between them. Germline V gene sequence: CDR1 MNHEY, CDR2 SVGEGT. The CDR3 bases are TGTGCCAGCAGTTACTCGATTTATACAGGGCGTTCCTACGAGCAGTACTTC. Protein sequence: CASSYSIYTGRSYEQYF.

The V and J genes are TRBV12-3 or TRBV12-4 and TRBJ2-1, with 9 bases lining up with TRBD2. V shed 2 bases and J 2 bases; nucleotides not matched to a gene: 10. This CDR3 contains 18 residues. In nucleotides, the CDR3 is TGTGCCAGCAGTTTACGGGCGGGGGGGCCCACACCCTACAATGAGCAGTTCTTC. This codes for CASSLRAGGPTPYNEQFF.

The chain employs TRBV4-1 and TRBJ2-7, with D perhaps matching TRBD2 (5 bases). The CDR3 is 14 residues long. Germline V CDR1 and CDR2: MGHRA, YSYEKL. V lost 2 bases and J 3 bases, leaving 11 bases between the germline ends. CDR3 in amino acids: CASSQRTHVYEQYF. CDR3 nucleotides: TGCGCCAGCAGCCAACGGACTCACGTCTACGAGCAGTACTTC.

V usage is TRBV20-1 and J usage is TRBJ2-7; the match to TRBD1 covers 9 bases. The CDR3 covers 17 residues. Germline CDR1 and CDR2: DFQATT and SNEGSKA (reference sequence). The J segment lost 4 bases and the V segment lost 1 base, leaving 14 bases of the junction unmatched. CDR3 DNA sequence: TGCAGTGCTAGAGTGAAGATTGGGGGGACAGGGCTGTACGAGCAGTACTTC. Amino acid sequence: CSARVKIGGTGLYEQYF.

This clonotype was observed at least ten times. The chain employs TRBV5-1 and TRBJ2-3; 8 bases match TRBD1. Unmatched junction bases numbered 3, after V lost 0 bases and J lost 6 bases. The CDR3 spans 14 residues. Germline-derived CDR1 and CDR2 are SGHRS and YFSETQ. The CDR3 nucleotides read TGCGCCAGCAGCTTGGGCAACAGGGGGGATACGCAGTATTTT. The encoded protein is CASSLGNRGDTQYF.

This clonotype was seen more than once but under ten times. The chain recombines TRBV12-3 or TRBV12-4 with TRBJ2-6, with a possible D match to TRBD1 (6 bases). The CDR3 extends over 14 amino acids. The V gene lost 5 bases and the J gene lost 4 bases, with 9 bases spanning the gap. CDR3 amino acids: CASSTGQGANVLTF. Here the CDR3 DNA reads TGTGCCAGCAGTACAGGGCAAGGGGCCAACGTCCTGACTTTC.

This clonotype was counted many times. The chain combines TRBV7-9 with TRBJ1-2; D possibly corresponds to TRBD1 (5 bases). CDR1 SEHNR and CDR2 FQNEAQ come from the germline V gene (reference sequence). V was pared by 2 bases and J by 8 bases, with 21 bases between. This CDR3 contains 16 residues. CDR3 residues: CASSLIPQLGAAGYTF. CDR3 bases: TGTGCCAGCAGCTTAATCCCACAACTCGGGGCCGCGGGCTACACCTTC.

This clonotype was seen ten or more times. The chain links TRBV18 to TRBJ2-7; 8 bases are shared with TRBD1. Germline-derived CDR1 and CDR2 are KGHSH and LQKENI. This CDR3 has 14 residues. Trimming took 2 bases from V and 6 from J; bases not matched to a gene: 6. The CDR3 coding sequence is TGTGCCAGCTCACCAGGACAGGGTCTGAGCGAGCAGTACTTC. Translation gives CASSPGQGLSEQYF.

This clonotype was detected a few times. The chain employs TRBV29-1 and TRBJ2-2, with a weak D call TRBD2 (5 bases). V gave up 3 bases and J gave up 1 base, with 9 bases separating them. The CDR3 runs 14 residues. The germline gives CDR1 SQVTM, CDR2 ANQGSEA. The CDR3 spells CSVDHEGNTGELFF. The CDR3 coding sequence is TGCAGCGTTGATCATGAGGGGAACACCGGGGAGCTGTTTTTT.

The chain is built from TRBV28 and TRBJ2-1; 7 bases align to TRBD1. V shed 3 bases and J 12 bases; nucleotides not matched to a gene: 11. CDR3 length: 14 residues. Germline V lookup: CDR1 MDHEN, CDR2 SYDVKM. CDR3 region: CASSLGSRTGVQFF. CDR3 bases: TGTGCCAGCAGTTTGGGGTCACGGACAGGCGTGCAGTTCTTC.

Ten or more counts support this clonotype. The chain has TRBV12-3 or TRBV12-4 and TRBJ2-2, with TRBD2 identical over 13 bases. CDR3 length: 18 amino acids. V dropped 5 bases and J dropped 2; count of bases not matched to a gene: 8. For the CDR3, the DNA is TGTGCCAGCAGTGGACTAGCGGGGGCCTTAATAAACACCGGGGAGCTGTTTTTT. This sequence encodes CASSGLAGALINTGELFF.

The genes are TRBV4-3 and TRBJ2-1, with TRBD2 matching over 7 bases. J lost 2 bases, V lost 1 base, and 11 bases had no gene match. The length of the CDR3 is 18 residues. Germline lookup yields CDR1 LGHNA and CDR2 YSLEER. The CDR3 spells CASSQATGLPSTYNEQFF. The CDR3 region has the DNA TGCGCCAGCAGCCAAGCAACGGGACTACCGTCGACCTACAATGAGCAGTTCTTC.

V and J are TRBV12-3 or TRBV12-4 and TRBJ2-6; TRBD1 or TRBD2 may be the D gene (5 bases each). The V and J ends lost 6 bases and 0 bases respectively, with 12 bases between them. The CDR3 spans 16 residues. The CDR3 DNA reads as TGTGCCAGCAGCCGGGACGGGCTCTCTGGGGCCAACGTCCTGACTTTC. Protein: CASSRDGLSGANVLTF.

The CDR3 region has the DNA TGCAGTGCTAGTAACCGGGCCGATAACACTGAAGCTTTCTTT. It is translated as CSASNRADNTEAFF. The rearrangement joins TRBV20-1 to TRBJ1-1; D remains unclear. The germline CDR1 and CDR2 sequences are DFQATT and SNEGSKA (reference sequence). This CDR3 has 14 residues. Trimming removed 3 bases from V and 2 bases from J, with 13 bases in between.

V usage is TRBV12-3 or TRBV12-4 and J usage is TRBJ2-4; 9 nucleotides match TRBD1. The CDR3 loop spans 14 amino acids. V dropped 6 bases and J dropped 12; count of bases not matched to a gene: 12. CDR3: CASSPRGDRAPQYF. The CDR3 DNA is TGTGCCAGCAGCCCCCGAGGGGACAGGGCTCCTCAGTACTTC.

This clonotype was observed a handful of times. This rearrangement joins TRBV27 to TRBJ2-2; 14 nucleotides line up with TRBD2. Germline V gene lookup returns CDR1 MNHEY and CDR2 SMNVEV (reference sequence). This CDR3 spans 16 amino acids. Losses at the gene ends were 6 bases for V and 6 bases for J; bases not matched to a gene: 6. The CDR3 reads CASRKRLAGGPGELFF. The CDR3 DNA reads TGTGCCAGCAGGAAAAGACTAGCGGGAGGGCCCGGGGAGCTGTTTTTT.

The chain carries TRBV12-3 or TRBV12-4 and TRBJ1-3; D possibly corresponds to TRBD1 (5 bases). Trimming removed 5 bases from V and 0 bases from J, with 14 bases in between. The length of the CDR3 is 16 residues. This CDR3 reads CASSTLDRHSGNTIYF. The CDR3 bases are TGTGCCAGCAGTACCCTCGACAGACACTCTGGAAACACCATATATTTT.

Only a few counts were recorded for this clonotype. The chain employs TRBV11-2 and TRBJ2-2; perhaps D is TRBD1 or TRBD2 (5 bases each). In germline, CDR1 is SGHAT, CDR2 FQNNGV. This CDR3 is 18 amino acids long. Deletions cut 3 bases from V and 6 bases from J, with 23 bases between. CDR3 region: CASSFLPGLFSTSGELFF. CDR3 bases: TGTGCCAGCAGCTTTCTACCGGGGCTGTTCAGCACTTCCGGGGAGCTGTTTTTT.

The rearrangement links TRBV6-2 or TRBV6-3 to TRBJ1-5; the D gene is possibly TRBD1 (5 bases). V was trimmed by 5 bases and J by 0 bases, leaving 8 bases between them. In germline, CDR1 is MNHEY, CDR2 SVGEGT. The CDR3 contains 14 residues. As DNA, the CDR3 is TGTGCCAGCAGTAAACAGGTTAGCAATCAGCCCCAGCATTTT. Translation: CASSKQVSNQPQHF.

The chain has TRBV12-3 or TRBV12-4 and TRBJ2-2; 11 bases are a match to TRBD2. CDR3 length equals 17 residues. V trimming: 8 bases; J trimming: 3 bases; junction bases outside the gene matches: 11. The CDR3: CASSFSGTSGYTGELFF. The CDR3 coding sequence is TGTGCCAGCTCATTCTCCGGGACTAGCGGATACACCGGGGAGCTGTTTTTT.

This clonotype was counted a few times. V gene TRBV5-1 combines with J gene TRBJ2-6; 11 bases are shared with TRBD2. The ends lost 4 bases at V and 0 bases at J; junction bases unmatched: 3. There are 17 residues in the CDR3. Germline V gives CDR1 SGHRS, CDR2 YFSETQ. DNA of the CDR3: TGCGCCAGCAGCGGGACTAGCGGTTCCTCTGGGGCCAACGTCCTGACTTTC. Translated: CASSGTSGSSGANVLTF.

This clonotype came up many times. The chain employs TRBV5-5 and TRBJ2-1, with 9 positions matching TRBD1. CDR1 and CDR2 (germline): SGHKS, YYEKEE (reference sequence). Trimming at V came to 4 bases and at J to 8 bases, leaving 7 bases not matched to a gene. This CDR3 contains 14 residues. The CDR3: CASSRGQGWDEQFF. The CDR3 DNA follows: TGTGCCAGCAGCAGGGGACAGGGTTGGGATGAGCAGTTCTTC. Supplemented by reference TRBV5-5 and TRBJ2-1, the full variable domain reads DAGVTQSPTHLIKTRGQQVTLRCSPISGHKSVSWYQQVLGQGPQFIFQYYEKEERGRGNFPDRFSARQFPNYSSELNVNALLLGDSALYLCASSRGQGWDEQFFGPGTRLTVL.

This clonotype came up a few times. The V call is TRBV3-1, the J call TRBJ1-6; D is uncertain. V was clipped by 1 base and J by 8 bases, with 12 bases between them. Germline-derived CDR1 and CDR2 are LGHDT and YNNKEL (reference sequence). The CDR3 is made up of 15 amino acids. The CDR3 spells CASSQGGGSDSPLHF. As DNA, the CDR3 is TGTGCCAGCAGCCAAGGAGGCGGGTCAGATTCACCCCTCCACTTT.

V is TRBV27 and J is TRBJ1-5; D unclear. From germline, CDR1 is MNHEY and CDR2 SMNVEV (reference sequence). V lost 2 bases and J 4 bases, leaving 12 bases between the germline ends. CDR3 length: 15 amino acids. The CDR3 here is CASSLRAGNNQPQHF. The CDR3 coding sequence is TGTGCCAGCAGTTTACGTGCTGGAAATAATCAGCCCCAGCATTTT.

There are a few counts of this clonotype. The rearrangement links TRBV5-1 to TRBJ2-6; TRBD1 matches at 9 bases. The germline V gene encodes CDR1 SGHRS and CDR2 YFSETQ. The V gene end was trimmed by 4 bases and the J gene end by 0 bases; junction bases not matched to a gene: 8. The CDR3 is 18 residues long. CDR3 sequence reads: CASSLRQGGGSGANVLTF. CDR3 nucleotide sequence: TGCGCCAGCAGCCTAAGACAGGGGGGAGGCTCTGGGGCCAACGTCCTGACTTTC. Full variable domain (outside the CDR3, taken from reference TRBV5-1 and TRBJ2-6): KAGVTQTPRYLIKTRGQQVTLSCSPISGHRSVSWYQQTPGQGLQFLFEYFSETQRNKGNFPGRFSGRQFSNSRSEMNVSTLELGDSALYLCASSLRQGGGSGANVLTFGAGSRLTVL.

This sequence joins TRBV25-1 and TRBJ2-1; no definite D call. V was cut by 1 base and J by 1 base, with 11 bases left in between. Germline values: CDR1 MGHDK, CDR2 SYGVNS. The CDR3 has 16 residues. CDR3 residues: CASSESLLKSYNEQFF. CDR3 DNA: TGTGCCAGCAGTGAATCCCTGCTAAAATCCTACAATGAGCAGTTCTTC. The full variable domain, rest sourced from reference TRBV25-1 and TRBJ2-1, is EADIYQTPRYLVIGTGKKITLECSQTMGHDKMYWYQQDPGMELHLIHYSYGVNSTEKGDLSSESTVSRIRTEHFPLTLESARPSHTSQYLCASSESLLKSYNEQFFGPGTRLTVL.

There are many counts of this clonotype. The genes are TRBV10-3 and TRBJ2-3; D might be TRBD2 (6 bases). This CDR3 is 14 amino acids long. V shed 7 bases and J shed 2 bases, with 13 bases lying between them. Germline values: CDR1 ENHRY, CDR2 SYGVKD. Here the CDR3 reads CAITRSGDTDTQYF. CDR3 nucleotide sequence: TGTGCCATCACCCGGTCGGGGGACACAGATACGCAGTATTTT.

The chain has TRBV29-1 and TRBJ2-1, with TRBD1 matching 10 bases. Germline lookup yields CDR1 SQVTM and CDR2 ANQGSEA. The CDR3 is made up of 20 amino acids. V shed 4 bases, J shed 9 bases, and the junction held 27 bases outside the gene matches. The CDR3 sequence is CSVGSRDRGMSGGGFREQFF. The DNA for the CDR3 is TGCAGCGTTGGGAGCCGGGACAGGGGAATGTCGGGAGGGGGGTTTCGTGAGCAGTTCTTC.

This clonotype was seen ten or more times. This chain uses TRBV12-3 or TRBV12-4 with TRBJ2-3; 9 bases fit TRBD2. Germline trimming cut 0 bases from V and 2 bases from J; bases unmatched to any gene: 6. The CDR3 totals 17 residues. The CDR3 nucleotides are TGTGCCAGCAGTTTAGCGCTCGCGGGAGGGTTCACAGATACGCAGTATTTT. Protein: CASSLALAGGFTDTQYF.

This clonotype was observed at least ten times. CDR3 coding DNA: TGTGCCAGCAGTTCGACTAGCGGGGGAAGCACAGATACGCAGTATTTT. Amino acids: CASSSTSGGSTDTQYF. This chain joins TRBV12-3 or TRBV12-4 and TRBJ2-3; 12 bases line up with TRBD2. V gave up 4 bases and J gave up 0 bases; unmatched junction bases: 2. The CDR3 sequence is 16 residues long.